One and the same sample provided the 31 T cell receptor beta chains below, sequenced in a study of OX40 agonist ivuxolimab in advanced cancers. Here immunoSEQ multiplex PCR was the method, and the copy in TCRdb shows in-frame clones only, minus some. This table has tens of thousands of clones, over 65% appearing once. The source was CD4+ or CD8+ T cells sorted from blood, collected in a trial of the OX40 agonist ivuxolimab. Receptor source: an adult with an advanced solid tumor such as melanoma, head and neck, liver or kidney cancer.

The chain carries TRBV9 and TRBJ2-6; 11 bases are shared with TRBD2. CDR1 is SGDLS, CDR2 YYNGEE, per germline. J lost 3 bases, V lost 3 bases, and 11 bases had no gene match. CDR3 size: 19 residues. CDR3 loop: CASSGFFSGGALGANVLTF. CDR3 nucleotides: TGTGCCAGCAGCGGGTTCTTTAGCGGGGGGGCCCTTGGGGCCAACGTCCTGACTTTC.

The V gene is TRBV7-9, the J gene TRBJ2-3, with 7 bases lining up with TRBD1. This CDR3 has 18 amino acids. Germline values: CDR1 SEHNR, CDR2 FQNEAQ (reference sequence). Trimming took 0 bases from V and 4 from J; bases not matched to a gene: 13. The CDR3 region is CASSLAPFEGARPDTQYF. CDR3 sequence (DNA): TGTGCCAGCAGCTTAGCCCCGTTCGAGGGGGCACGTCCAGATACGCAGTATTTT. Variable domain in full (rest from reference TRBV7-9 and TRBJ2-3): DTGVSQNPRHKITKRGQNVTFRCDPISEHNRLYWYRQTLGQGPEFLTYFQNEAQLEKSRLLSDRFSAERPKGSFSTLEIQRTEQGDSAMYLCASSLAPFEGARPDTQYFGPGTRLTVL.

This clone was seen only once. The V and J genes are TRBV7-3 and TRBJ2-3, with TRBD2 as a possible D gene (6 bases). The CDR3 totals 14 residues. The germline V gene has CDR1 SGHTA and CDR2 FQGTGA. Between the trimmed V and J ends, which lost 4 bases and 1 base, there was a span of 9 bases. The CDR3 reads CASSSGLGTDTQYF. CDR3 nucleotides: TGTGCCAGCAGCTCGGGACTGGGCACAGATACGCAGTATTTT.

This clone was counted only a few times. The chain uses TRBV30 and TRBJ2-3; D is unresolved. The CDR3 loop spans 11 amino acids. V lost 0 bases and J lost 4, with 2 bases in between. Germline V gene lookup returns CDR1 GTSNPN and CDR2 SVGIG (reference sequence). The DNA for the CDR3 is TGTGCCTGGAGTGTGTCAGATACGCAGTATTTT. This gives the protein CAWSVSDTQYF.

The chain recombines TRBV15 with TRBJ2-5; TRBD2 agrees at 8 bases. Germline V CDR1 and CDR2: LNHNV, YYDKDF (reference sequence). This CDR3 contains 15 residues. V gave up 1 base and J gave up 4 bases; unmatched junction bases: 5. The CDR3, as DNA: TGTGCCACCAGCAGAGTGGCGGGAGGCGGAGAGACCCAGTACTTC. Amino acid sequence: CATSRVAGGGETQYF.

The chain couples TRBV30 to TRBJ1-5; D gene ambiguous. The ends were cut back, 4 bases at V and 2 bases at J, with 12 bases in the middle. Germline values: CDR1 GTSNPN, CDR2 SVGIG (reference sequence). There are 14 residues in the CDR3. This CDR3 reads CAWTGTAGNQPQHF. For the CDR3, the DNA is TGTGCCTGGACCGGTACAGCGGGCAATCAGCCCCAGCATTTT.

This chain connects TRBV2 to TRBJ2-3, with D unresolved. CDR1 is SNHLY and CDR2 is FYNNEI in the germline V gene. CDR3 length: 11 amino acids. The ends were cut back, 6 bases at V and 6 bases at J, with 7 bases in the middle. In DNA, the CDR3 is TGTGCCAGCAGGGAGTTGGATACGCAGTATTTT. Protein product: CASRELDTQYF.

This clone has just a few counts. The V gene is TRBV28, the J gene TRBJ2-3; D is perhaps TRBD2 (6 bases). Germline CDR1 MDHEN, CDR2 SYDVKM. This CDR3 contains 15 residues. V shed 9 bases and J shed 2 bases, with 18 bases lying between them. The DNA of the CDR3 is TGTGCCAGTTCCCCCCCGGGAGTGAACACAGATACGCAGTATTTT. This encodes CASSPPGVNTDTQYF.

The chain joins TRBV15 to TRBJ2-3; 10 nucleotides agree with TRBD1. The CDR3 loop spans 16 amino acids. Germline lookup yields CDR1 LNHNV and CDR2 YYDKDF (reference sequence). V was clipped by 1 base and J by 1 base; unmatched bases: 2. CDR3: CATSRVGTGGTDTQYF. DNA for the CDR3: TGTGCCACCAGCAGAGTAGGGACAGGGGGCACAGATACGCAGTATTTT.

The chain couples TRBV4-1 to TRBJ1-1; D uncertain. Trimming stripped 0 bases from V and 1 base from J, with 18 bases between. The CDR3 runs 18 residues. In germline, CDR1 is MGHRA, CDR2 YSYEKL. CDR3 residues: CASSQDQFLFGENTEAFF. DNA for the CDR3: TGCGCCAGCAGCCAAGATCAGTTTTTATTCGGGGAGAACACTGAAGCTTTCTTT.

The rearrangement joins TRBV7-9 to TRBJ1-1; possibly TRBD1 for D (5 bases). The CDR3 has 13 residues. The germline V gene encodes CDR1 SEHNR and CDR2 FQNEAQ (reference sequence). Trimming removed 6 bases at V and 0 bases at J, with 8 bases between. CDR3 sequence reads: CASRGTLNTEAFF. For the CDR3, the DNA is TGTGCCAGCAGAGGGACGTTGAACACTGAAGCTTTCTTT.

The table lists this clone with a few counts. CDR3 DNA sequence: TGTGCCAGCAGGAGGGGGCTCGGGTACGAGCAGTACTTC. Protein sequence: CASRRGLGYEQYF. This sequence joins TRBV25-1 and TRBJ2-7, with TRBD1 matching over 7 bases. V gave up 6 bases and J gave up 4 bases; unmatched junction bases: 6. Germline-derived CDR1 and CDR2 are MGHDK and SYGVNS. The CDR3 covers 13 residues.

The rearrangement uses TRBV4-3 and TRBJ2-7, with 9 bases aligning to TRBD2. The V gene end was trimmed by 1 base and the J gene end by 7 bases; junction bases not matched to a gene: 5. The CDR3 extends over 14 amino acids. The germline CDR1 and CDR2 sequences are LGHNA and YSLEER. The CDR3 sequence: CASSQGVAGVEQYF. The DNA of the CDR3 is TGCGCCAGCAGCCAAGGGGTAGCGGGAGTGGAGCAGTACTTC.

The chain has TRBV6-1 and TRBJ2-5; 8 nucleotides line up with TRBD1. CDR1 and CDR2 from the germline V gene are MNHNS and SASEGT. CDR3 length: 14 amino acids. V gave up 5 bases and J gave up 2 bases; unmatched junction bases: 4. The CDR3, as DNA: TGTGCCAGCAGTACAGGGGGGAGGCAAGAGACCCAGTACTTC. Translated, it gives CASSTGGRQETQYF.

This chain joins TRBV7-9 and TRBJ1-1, with a tentative D call TRBD1 (6 bases). Germline V gives CDR1 SEHNR, CDR2 FQNEAQ (reference sequence). The CDR3 totals 13 residues. Trimming removed 5 bases at V and 3 bases at J, with 10 bases between. The CDR3, as DNA: TGTGCCAGCAGCGTGGACAGCCACACTGAAGCTTTCTTT. It is translated as CASSVDSHTEAFF.

The chain employs TRBV21-1 and TRBJ2-7; the listed D gene, TRBD1, was not tested against the DNA. TRBV21-1 is marked as a pseudogene. The length of the CDR3 is 15 residues. In DNA form, the CDR3 reads TGTGCCAGCAGCAAGACGACAGGTCCTATGGACGAGCAGTACTTC. Translation gives CASSKTTGPMDEQYF.

In its sample, this clone was seen a few times. The chain carries TRBV5-1 and TRBJ2-2; TRBD1 matches at 8 bases. The CDR3 contains 18 residues. CDR1 and CDR2 (germline): SGHRS, YFSETQ. V trimming: 5 bases; J trimming: 3 bases; junction bases outside the gene matches: 15. CDR3 sequence: CASSRSPQGAPDTGELFF. The CDR3 bases are TGCGCCAGCAGTAGGTCCCCCCAGGGGGCGCCGGACACCGGGGAGCTGTTTTTT.

The J gene is TRBJ2-1, the V gene TRBV6-5, with 8 bases fitting TRBD2. CDR1 is MNHEY, CDR2 SVGAGI, per germline. The V and J ends lost 7 bases and 5 bases, in that order; junction bases with no gene match: 10. CDR3 size: 15 residues. The CDR3 nucleotides read TGTGCCAGCACCCCGGGGGGGAACAGAAACAATGAGCAGTTCTTC. Protein product: CASTPGGNRNNEQFF.

The chain has TRBV13 and TRBJ2-4, with D possibly being TRBD1 (6 bases). Germline V gene lookup returns CDR1 PRHDT and CDR2 FYEKMQ (reference sequence). Trimming removed 4 bases at V and 0 bases at J, with 13 bases between. CDR3 length: 16 amino acids. CDR3 bases: TGTGCCAGCAGCTCACAGGGTCACCTAGCCAAAAACATTCAGTACTTC. This encodes CASSSQGHLAKNIQYF. Based on the CDR3 plus reference TRBV13 and TRBJ2-4, the full variable domain is AAGVIQSPRHLIKEKRETATLKCYPIPRHDTVYWYQQGPGQDPQFLISFYEKMQSDKGSIPDRFSAQQFSDYHSELNMSSLELGDSALYFCASSSQGHLAKNIQYFGAGTRLSVL.

J is TRBJ1-1 and V is TRBV4-1; the match to TRBD1 covers 8 bases. V dropped 0 bases and J dropped 3; count of bases not matched to a gene: 3. CDR3 length: 15 residues. Germline CDR1 is MGHRA and CDR2 is YSYEKL. CDR3 sequence (DNA): TGCGCCAGCAGCCAAGATCCAGGGGGCCACACTGAAGCTTTCTTT. This sequence encodes CASSQDPGGHTEAFF.

J is TRBJ2-7 and V is TRBV18; D is uncertain. V gave up 0 bases and J gave up 4 bases, with 7 bases separating them. Germline V gene data show CDR1 as KGHSH and CDR2 as LQKENI. This CDR3 has 13 residues. CDR3: CASSPPGVYEQYF. CDR3 coding DNA: TGTGCCAGCTCACCACCGGGCGTTTACGAGCAGTACTTC.

The V gene is TRBV6-4, the J gene TRBJ2-3; 10 positions agree with TRBD2. The CDR3 is 14 residues long. The V segment lost 4 bases and the J segment 6 bases; nucleotides outside the gene matches: 4. Germline values: CDR1 MRHNA, CDR2 SNTAGT. CDR3 region: CASSGAGGTDTQYF. The CDR3 nucleotides read TGTGCCAGCAGTGGAGCGGGGGGGACCGATACGCAGTATTTT.

The V call is TRBV10-3, the J call TRBJ1-2, with D perhaps TRBD1 (6 bases). Trimming pared 2 bases from V and 4 bases from J, leaving 11 bases between. This CDR3 region has 14 residues. CDR1 ENHRY and CDR2 SYGVKD come from the germline V gene. In nucleotides, the CDR3 is TGTGCCATCAGTGAGCCGGGCAGGGGCTATGGCTACACCTTC. Translated: CAISEPGRGYGYTF.

This clone was seen a handful of times. This rearrangement joins TRBV4-1 to TRBJ1-4, with 8 bases lining up with TRBD1. The junction had 9 bases not matched to a gene; V was cut back by 3 bases and J by 3 bases. Germline V lookup: CDR1 MGHRA, CDR2 YSYEKL. The CDR3 contains 17 residues. CDR3 DNA: TGCGCCAGCAGCCACGAGAGCCAGGGGGCTGCTAATGAAAAACTGTTTTTT. Its protein is CASSHESQGAANEKLFF.

V is TRBV7-6 and J is TRBJ2-2, with 10 bases identical to TRBD2. The V and J ends lost 6 bases and 3 bases, in that order; junction bases with no gene match: 7. This CDR3 is built from 16 residues. The germline V gene encodes CDR1 SGHVS and CDR2 FNYEAQ. CDR3 residues: CASRHLAGVDTGELFF. The CDR3 bases are TGTGCCAGCAGGCACCTAGCGGGAGTCGACACCGGGGAGCTGTTTTTT.

The chain joins TRBV6-6 to TRBJ2-1, with D unresolved. V was clipped by 3 bases and J by 3 bases, with 9 bases between them. The CDR3 runs to 14 residues. Germline CDR1 is MNHNY and CDR2 is SVGAGI (reference sequence). The CDR3, as DNA: TGTGCCAGCAGTTATTCGGAAGTCTACAATGAGCAGTTCTTC. Translation gives CASSYSEVYNEQFF.

The chain employs TRBV28 and TRBJ1-5; tentatively, D is TRBD1 (5 bases). This CDR3 is built from 17 residues. Between the trimmed V and J ends, which lost 2 bases and 5 bases, there was a span of 19 bases. Germline assignment: CDR1 MDHEN and CDR2 SYDVKM. CDR3 DNA sequence: TGTGCCAGCAGTTTAGGCCCAGCAGGCAGGGAGGATCAGCCCCAGCATTTT. Its protein product is CASSLGPAGREDQPQHF.

The chain is built from TRBV6-6 and TRBJ1-3; the D is unclear. The CDR3 length is 16 residues. CDR1 and CDR2 from the germline V gene are MNHNY and SVGAGI (reference sequence). V was trimmed by 7 bases and J by 0 bases, leaving 16 bases between them. CDR3 region: CASNSYPGPSGNTIYF. The CDR3 DNA is TGTGCCAGCAACAGTTACCCAGGCCCCTCTGGAAACACCATATATTTT.

CDR3 DNA: TGTGCCAGCAGCGACCCCGGGACAGGGGACGAGCAGTACTTC. Protein: CASSDPGTGDEQYF. This chain connects TRBV9 to TRBJ2-7; TRBD1 matches at 10 bases. The CDR3 has 14 amino acids. Germline V CDR1 and CDR2: SGDLS, YYNGEE. J gave up 5 bases and V 3 bases, and 5 bases lay outside the gene matches.

The chain joins TRBV28 to TRBJ2-5; D gene ambiguous. The DNA end is more similar to TRBJ2-7, so the J call may be wrong. This CDR3 is built from 11 residues. In germline, CDR1 is MDHEN, CDR2 SYDVKM. CDR3 protein: CASSWTDEQYF. CDR3 sequence (DNA): TGTGCCAGCAGCTGGACCGACGAGCAGTACTTC.

The J gene is TRBJ2-7, the V gene TRBV18; TRBD1 matches at 7 bases. The CDR3 runs 14 residues. The V segment lost 1 base and the J segment 6 bases; nucleotides outside the gene matches: 6. CDR1 and CDR2 (germline): KGHSH, LQKENI. CDR3 loop: CASSPQTGFGEQYF. CDR3 bases: TGTGCCAGCTCACCACAGACAGGGTTTGGCGAGCAGTACTTC.